One sample yielded the 18 T cell receptor beta chains listed below, sequenced in a study of CD8+ T cells in alopecia areata. RNA was isolated and reverse transcribed to cDNA, the sequencing template. Clones were sequenced by immunoSEQ multiplex PCR, and TCRdb holds only the in-frame ones, with some missing. The sample includes 110,000 to 150,000 clones, around 82% of them seen just once. Treatment given: oral pan-JAK inhibitor, 5-10 mg twice daily. The material sequenced was CD8+ T cells sorted from blood, taken at week 4, from a patient treated with tofacitinib. Receptors originate from a human donor with alopecia areata.

A few counts support this clone. The CDR3 is CASSPRGGFEQFF. CDR3 bases: TGTGCCAGCAGTCCCCGGGGGGGCTTTGAGCAGTTCTTC. This chain uses TRBV7-9 with TRBJ2-1; 8 nucleotides match TRBD2. V dropped 6 bases and J dropped 9; count of bases not matched to a gene: 7. The CDR3 has 13 residues. CDR1 and CDR2 from the germline V gene are SEHNR and FQNEAQ (reference sequence).

This clone has more than one count but fewer than ten. V gene TRBV9 combines with J gene TRBJ2-5; D gene ambiguous. The CDR3 runs 15 residues. V lost 4 bases and J 2 bases, leaving 15 bases between the germline ends. The germline CDR1 and CDR2 sequences are SGDLS and YYNGEE. The CDR3 spells CASSQIFKGQETQYF. CDR3 bases: TGTGCCAGCAGCCAGATATTTAAGGGTCAAGAGACCCAGTACTTC.

The chain couples TRBV2 to TRBJ2-1; D tentatively reads TRBD1 or TRBD2 (6 bases each). CDR1 and CDR2 from the germline V gene are SNHLY and FYNNEI. Trimming removed 0 bases at V and 7 bases at J, with 10 bases between. The CDR3 covers 14 residues. The DNA of the CDR3 is TGTGCCAGCAGTGAAGCGGGGGGCCTAAATGAGCAGTTCTTC. Translated, it gives CASSEAGGLNEQFF.

The CDR3 DNA sequence: TGTGCTAGTGGTTTGGTACAAACAGGAGGGTCGAGCAATCAGCCCCAGCATTTT. It codes for CASGLVQTGGSSNQPQHF. The rearrangement joins TRBV12-5 to TRBJ1-5, with D tentatively TRBD1 (5 bases). This CDR3 is built from 18 residues. Deletions cut 0 bases from V and 1 base from J, with 16 bases between. Germline CDR1 LGHNT, CDR2 FRNRAP.

The chain couples TRBV18 to TRBJ1-2, with TRBD1 as a possible D gene (5 bases). There are 18 residues in the CDR3. Trimming took off 3 bases at V and 0 bases at J, with 20 bases between the two ends. CDR1 is KGHSH, CDR2 LQKENI, per germline. The CDR3 protein is CASSPYPGSTGANYGYTF. CDR3 nucleotides: TGTGCCAGCTCACCTTATCCGGGTTCTACGGGGGCTAACTATGGCTACACCTTC.

This clone occurred many times. The chain is built from TRBV19 and TRBJ2-3; 8 nucleotides align to TRBD2. Germline CDR1 and CDR2: LNHDA and SQIVND (reference sequence). CDR3 length equals 14 residues. Unmatched junction bases numbered 5, after V lost 7 bases and J lost 2 bases. CDR3 bases: TGTGCCAGTATTGGACTAGCCCCCACAGATACGCAGTATTTT. Its protein is CASIGLAPTDTQYF. Variable domain in full (rest from reference TRBV19 and TRBJ2-3): DGGITQSPKYLFRKEGQNVTLSCEQNLNHDAMYWYRQDPGQGLRLIYYSQIVNDFQKGDIAEGYSVSREKKESFPLTVTSAQKNPTAFYLCASIGLAPTDTQYFGPGTRLTVL.

J is TRBJ1-3 and V is TRBV7-9; D might be TRBD1 (5 bases). Per germline, CDR1 SEHNR and CDR2 FQNEAQ (reference sequence). The CDR3 consists of 11 residues. Trimming removed 1 base from V and 14 bases from J, with 9 bases in between. Here the CDR3 DNA reads TGTGCCAGCAGCTTAGGACAGTTCCTATATTTT. Protein sequence: CASSLGQFLYF.

The gene calls are TRBV5-6 and TRBJ2-7; no reliable D call. Germline assignment: CDR1 SGHDT and CDR2 YYEEEE. There are 15 residues in the CDR3. The V gene lost 4 bases and the J gene lost 0 bases, with 14 bases spanning the gap. CDR3 sequence reads: CASSAFGASSYEQYF. The CDR3, as DNA: TGTGCCAGCAGCGCTTTTGGAGCTAGCTCCTACGAGCAGTACTTC.

The gene calls are TRBV30 and TRBJ2-5, with D hard to call. Germline assignment: CDR1 GTSNPN and CDR2 SVGIG (reference sequence). V was clipped by 3 bases and J by 0 bases, with 8 bases between them. The CDR3 spans 13 residues. The CDR3 here is CAWRGSYQETQYF. The CDR3 nucleotides read TGTGCCTGGAGAGGCAGCTACCAAGAGACCCAGTACTTC.

This clone occurred once. V gene TRBV4-3 combines with J gene TRBJ2-1, with D tentatively TRBD2 (7 bases). Germline CDR1 is LGHNA and CDR2 is YSLEER. V was trimmed by 0 bases and J by 3 bases, leaving 15 bases between them. The CDR3 runs 17 residues. The CDR3 is CASSQERGGTYYNEQFF. In DNA, the CDR3 is TGCGCCAGCAGCCAAGAAAGGGGGGGGACGTACTACAATGAGCAGTTCTTC.

Concerning this clone itself: One end of the junction is discordant with germline, which a read error may explain. The gene calls are TRBV7-7 and TRBJ2-7; D unresolved. The CDR3 totals 14 residues. Germline CDR1 reads SSHAT; CDR2 reads FNYEAQ (reference sequence). The DNA of the CDR3 is TGTGCTAGCAGCTTAGGTAACGGACCCTACGAGCAGTACTTC. Translation: CASSLGNGPYEQYF.

The chain recombines TRBV19 with TRBJ2-1; D not certain. Germline V gene lookup returns CDR1 LNHDA and CDR2 SQIVND (reference sequence). CDR3 length equals 15 residues. Trimming took off 1 base at V and 3 bases at J, with 10 bases between the two ends. The DNA of the CDR3 is TGTGCCAGTAGTATAGGCGGCAGCAACTACAATGAGCAGTTCTTC. Protein product: CASSIGGSNYNEQFF. Full variable domain (missing parts from reference TRBV19 and TRBJ2-1): DGGITQSPKYLFRKEGQNVTLSCEQNLNHDAMYWYRQDPGQGLRLIYYSQIVNDFQKGDIAEGYSVSREKKESFPLTVTSAQKNPTAFYLCASSIGGSNYNEQFFGPGTRLTVL.

The gene calls are TRBV19 and TRBJ2-7; 7 bases map to TRBD2. The CDR3 sequence is 14 residues long. Germline V lookup: CDR1 LNHDA, CDR2 SQIVND (reference sequence). With V trimmed by 3 bases and J by 4 bases, 6 bases remained unmatched. The CDR3 protein is CASSIHDSGYEQYF. The CDR3 region has the DNA TGTGCCAGTAGTATCCACGATAGCGGGTACGAGCAGTACTTC.

The chain is built from TRBV7-2 and TRBJ2-1; D is possibly TRBD2 (6 bases). The CDR3 runs 15 residues. V was pared by 1 base and J by 8 bases, with 15 bases between. Germline values: CDR1 SGHTA, CDR2 FQGNSA. The DNA of the CDR3 is TGTGCCAGCAGCTTAGTCGCCGGGGGAGGTGATGAGCAGTTCTTC. Its translation: CASSLVAGGGDEQFF.

J is TRBJ2-7 and V is TRBV7-6, with TRBD1 as a possible D gene (5 bases). This CDR3 is 14 amino acids long. The V end was cut by 1 base, the J end by 2 bases, with 9 bases between. Germline CDR1 reads SGHVS; CDR2 reads FNYEAQ. The CDR3 protein is CASSLDQGPYEQYF. DNA for the CDR3: TGTGCCAGCAGCTTAGATCAGGGTCCCTACGAGCAGTACTTC.

This clone occurred many times. The V call is TRBV21-1, the J call TRBJ1-5; TRBD1, the table's D call, lacks a check against the DNA. TRBV21-1 is reported as a pseudogene. This CDR3 is built from 15 residues. The DNA of the CDR3 is TGTGCCAGCAGCAATGGCAGGGGGTCGGCTCAGCCCCAGCATTTT. Translated, it gives CASSNGRGSAQPQHF.

This rearrangement joins TRBV9 to TRBJ2-5, with D perhaps matching TRBD1 or TRBD2 (5 bases each). The germline CDR1 and CDR2 sequences are SGDLS and YYNGEE. Deletions cut 0 bases from V and 1 base from J, with 7 bases between. The CDR3 is 14 residues long. The CDR3 is CASSVDGAQETQYF. The CDR3, as DNA: TGTGCCAGCAGCGTAGACGGGGCCCAAGAGACCCAGTACTTC. The variable domain in full, with the rest retrieved from reference TRBV9 and TRBJ2-5, is DSGVTQTPKHLITATGQRVTLRCSPRSGDLSVYWYQQSLDQGLQFLIQYYNGEERAKGNILERFSAQQFPDLHSELNLSSLELGDSALYFCASSVDGAQETQYFGPGTRLLVL.

This CDR3 is CSVETGGANVLTF. In nucleotides, the CDR3 is TGCAGCGTTGAGACAGGTGGGGCCAACGTCCTGACTTTC. V gene TRBV29-1 combines with J gene TRBJ2-6, with D possibly being TRBD1 (6 bases). V lost 3 bases and J lost 3, with 6 bases in between. The CDR3 covers 13 residues. From germline, CDR1 is SQVTM and CDR2 ANQGSEA.